This TCR beta chain was retrieved from a study of blood T cell repertoires in COVID-19. Study overall: Samples representing acute and convalescent COVID-19 were sourced from the United States, Italy and Spain.

Cohort placement rested on clinical history that participants reported themselves. Cohort 3 donors counted as recovered after two negative PCRs, clearance, or resolved symptoms. As originally analysed: Reference gene primer amplification gave nucleated cell count estimates. Data came from immunoSEQ multiplex PCR; TCRdb stores just in-frame clones and leaves some out. V, J and clone size are those of that table, while D and trimming were read from the DNA. The table includes hundreds of thousands of clones, around nine tenths detected once. This CDR3 spans 13 amino acids. Trimming cost V 4 bases and J 2 bases, with 8 bases left between them. Germline V gene lookup returns CDR1 SGHRS and CDR2 YFSETQ.

The source of this sequence is a woman in her fifties or sixties who had recovered from COVID-19. This rearrangement joins TRBV5-1 to TRBJ2-3, with D possibly TRBD2 on 5 matching bases. Material for sequencing was PBMCs or T cells enriched from blood (not recorded which). CDR3 in amino acids: CASSSGPTDTQYF. As DNA, the CDR3 is TGCGCCAGCAGCAGCGGTCCCACAGATACGCAGTATTTT.